This TCR beta chain was retrieved from a study of blood T cell repertoires in COVID-19. Original handling: Reference gene primer amplification gave estimated nucleated cell counts. TCRdb's table, derived via immunoSEQ multiplex PCR, lists solely in-frame clones and lacks some. D and trimming were read from the DNA, whereas the V and J calls and clone size are those reported in that table. The sample lists approximately 110,000 clones, 65% to 80% seen once, with 0.86% in the top ten. CDR1 MNHEY and CDR2 SVGAGI come from the germline V gene. The V segment lost 5 bases and the J segment 5 bases; nucleotides outside the gene matches: 8. CDR3 length equals 14 residues.

The rearrangement links TRBV6-5 to TRBJ1-1, with 7 bases identical to TRBD1. The source is a human donor with acute or convalescent COVID-19. The donor label of this sample is uncertain. The sequencing input was peripheral blood. CDR3 sequence: CASSRGGSVTEAFF. In nucleotides, the CDR3 is TGTGCCAGCAGTCGAGGGGGCTCGGTGACTGAAGCTTTCTTT.